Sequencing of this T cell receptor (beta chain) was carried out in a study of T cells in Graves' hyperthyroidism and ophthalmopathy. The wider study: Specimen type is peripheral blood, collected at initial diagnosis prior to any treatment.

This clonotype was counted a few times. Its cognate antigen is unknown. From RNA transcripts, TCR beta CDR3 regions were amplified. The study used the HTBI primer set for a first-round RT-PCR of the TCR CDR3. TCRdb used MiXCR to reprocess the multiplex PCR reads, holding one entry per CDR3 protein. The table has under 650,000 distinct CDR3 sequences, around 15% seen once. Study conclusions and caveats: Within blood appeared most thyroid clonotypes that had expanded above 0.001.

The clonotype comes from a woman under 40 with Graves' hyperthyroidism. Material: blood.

CDR3 protein: CASSFLSLNTEAFF. The CDR3, as DNA: TGTGCCAGCAGCTTCTTAAGCCTGAACACTGAAGCTTTCTTT. The chain has TRBV5-5 and TRBJ1-1; D is unclear. The ends were cut back, 2 bases at V and 0 bases at J, with 8 bases in the middle. This CDR3 has 14 amino acids. Germline CDR1 reads SGHKS; CDR2 reads YYEKEE (reference sequence).